The T cell receptor (beta chain) described here comes from a study of early stage breast cancer tumors. Here immunoSEQ multiplex PCR was the method, and the copy in TCRdb shows in-frame clones only, minus some. The table includes about 21,000 clones, more than 75% detected once. With 5 bases clipped from V and 10 bases from J, the junction kept 6 bases outside the gene matches. The CDR3 length is 13 residues. CDR1 and CDR2 (germline): MNHEY, SMNVEV (reference sequence). The receptor was derived from a person between 55 and 70 years old with breast cancer. The chain joins TRBV27 to TRBJ2-4, with 9 bases identical to TRBD1. Material for sequencing was blood. CDR3 bases: TGTGCCAGCAGTCCTAACGGACAGGGGATTCAGTACTTC. As protein: CASSPNGQGIQYF.